This T cell receptor beta chain was sequenced for a study of shared clonotypes between healthy human individuals. Study details: The plates for each donor numbered three CD4 naive, three CD4 memory, two CD8 naive and one CD8 memory.

This clone was seen a few times. Its specificity is not known. Whole-study findings and limits: It was anticipated that sequencing depth would influence how many clonotypes donors shared. A few donors had around 5.2% of their naive CD4 clonotypes in common.

Germline values: CDR1 SNHLY, CDR2 FYNNEI. Trimming removed 4 bases from V and 10 bases from J; junction bases left unmatched: 4. The CDR3 loop spans 14 amino acids. Sequencing used immunoSEQ multiplex PCR; TCRdb keeps in-frame clones, though not all of them. The table includes about 770,000 clones, roughly 72% detected once. This chain connects TRBV2 to TRBJ2-3; TRBD2 aligns across 14 bases. What was sequenced was memory CD4+ T cells sorted from blood. Noted subset: CD45RA-negative fraction. The TCR sequence derives from a woman aged 25 to 45 in good health. The CDR3 nucleotides read TGTGCCAGCAGTGTAGGGACTAGCGGGAGAGCGCAGTATTTT. Its protein product is CASSVGTSGRAQYF. Combining the CDR3 with reference TRBV2 and TRBJ2-3 gives the whole variable domain EPEVTQTPSHQVTQMGQEVILRCVPISNHLYFYWYRQILGQKVEFLVSFYNNEISEKSEIFDDQFSVERPDGSNFTLKIRSTKLEDSAMYFCASSVGTSGRAQYFGPGTRLTVL.